This T cell receptor (beta chain) was documented in a study of blood T cell repertoires in COVID-19. The overall study: There were acute and convalescent COVID-19 samples, and they came from the United States, Italy and Spain. From T cells, B-cell-depleted T cells, or PBMCs came the material, which was cDNA or gDNA.

The repertoire was sequenced with immunoSEQ multiplex PCR; TCRdb's copy has only in-frame clones and lacks some. The sample holds 310,000 or so clones, around 90% seen once. The CDR3 is 13 residues long. Trimming stripped 2 bases from V and 4 bases from J, with 8 bases between. The chain couples TRBV12-3 or TRBV12-4 to TRBJ1-2; a possible D gene is TRBD1 (5 bases). The source of this sequence is a man between 18 and 29 years old who had recovered from COVID-19. Sequencing input: peripheral blood. CDR3 coding DNA: TGTGCCAGCAGTTTATGGGGGGGCTATGGCTACACCTTC. Its translation: CASSLWGGYGYTF.